The entry that follows covers one TCR beta chain sequence. Its antigen is not identified. CD4+ and CD8+ T cells were sorted from PBMCs. The data were taken from a study of CD8+ T cells in alopecia areata. Germline trimming cut 10 bases from V and 5 bases from J; bases unmatched to any gene: 5. CDR1 and CDR2 from the germline V gene are LNHDA and SQIVND (reference sequence). This CDR3 has 13 amino acids. The sequencing template was cDNA reverse transcribed from extracted RNA. Sequencing used immunoSEQ multiplex PCR; TCRdb keeps in-frame clones, though not all of them. The table lists hundreds of thousands of clones, roughly two thirds of them singletons. Study-wide points: Lesional scalp, notably in alopecia totalis/universalis, had clonality above that of normal scalp. Relative to mice, TCR sharing across patients was less clear, a difference possibly HLA-related. Scalp sample sequencing also detects resident alphabeta T cells of normal skin.

The chain is built from TRBV19 and TRBJ1-5, with 10 bases that match TRBD1. The starting material was CD4+ T cells sorted from blood, obtained at week 0. This TCR derives from a human donor with alopecia areata. The CDR3 sequence is CATAGTGDQPQHF. The DNA for the CDR3 is TGTGCCACCGCCGGGACAGGGGATCAGCCCCAGCATTTT.